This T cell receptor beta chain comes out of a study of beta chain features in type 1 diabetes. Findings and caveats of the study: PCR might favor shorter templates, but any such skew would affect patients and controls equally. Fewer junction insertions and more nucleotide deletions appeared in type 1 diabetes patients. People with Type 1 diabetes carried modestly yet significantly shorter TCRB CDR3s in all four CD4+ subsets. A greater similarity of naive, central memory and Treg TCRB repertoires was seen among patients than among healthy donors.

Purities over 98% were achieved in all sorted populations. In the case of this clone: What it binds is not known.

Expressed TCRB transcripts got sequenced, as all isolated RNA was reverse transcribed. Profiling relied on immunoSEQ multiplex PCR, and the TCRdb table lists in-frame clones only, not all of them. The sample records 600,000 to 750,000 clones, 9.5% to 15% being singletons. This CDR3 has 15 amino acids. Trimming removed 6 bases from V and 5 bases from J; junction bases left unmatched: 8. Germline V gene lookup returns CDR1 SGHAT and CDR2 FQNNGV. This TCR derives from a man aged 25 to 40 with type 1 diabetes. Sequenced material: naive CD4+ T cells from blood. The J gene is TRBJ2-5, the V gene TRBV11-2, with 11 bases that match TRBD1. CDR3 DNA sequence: TGTGCCAGCAGTCCACCGGGACAGGGGGGGGAGACCCAGTACTTC. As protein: CASSPPGQGGETQYF.